These 20 T cell receptor beta chains came from one sample sequenced in a study of blood T cell repertoires in COVID-19. Using immunoSEQ multiplex PCR, the repertoire was profiled, and TCRdb retains in-frame clones only, with some absent. In the table there are 150,000 to 250,000 clones, roughly 92% of which are singletons. Sequences were obtained from peripheral blood. The receptors come from a young man with COVID-19, enrolled during active disease.

This clone was counted once. V and J are TRBV4-1 and TRBJ1-6, with unresolved D. There are 14 residues in the CDR3. Trimming left V 4 bases short and J 8 bases short, with 12 bases between. Germline V gene sequence: CDR1 MGHRA, CDR2 YSYEKL. In DNA, the CDR3 is TGCGCCAGCAGCCCACGGGAGGACGATTCACCCCTCCACTTT. Encoded protein: CASSPREDDSPLHF.

This clone was observed once. The chain employs TRBV2 and TRBJ1-4; D perhaps matches TRBD1 (5 bases). V lost 10 bases to trimming and J lost 8 bases, with 17 bases between them. Germline V gene sequence: CDR1 SNHLY, CDR2 FYNNEI. CDR3 length: 13 amino acids. The CDR3 coding sequence is TGTGCCACCTACCGCAGGGCGGGGGAAAAACTGTTTTTT. Protein: CATYRRAGEKLFF.

This clone was found a few times. The CDR3 loop is CASSLGQAGEKLFF. CDR3 nucleotides: TGCGCCAGCAGCCTCGGACAGGCAGGTGAAAAACTGTTTTTT. This chain connects TRBV4-1 to TRBJ1-4; 7 positions agree with TRBD1. CDR1 is MGHRA, CDR2 YSYEKL, per germline. Trimming cost V 4 bases and J 7 bases; bases outside gene matches: 6. The CDR3 is 14 residues long.

The V call is TRBV27, the J call TRBJ1-1; TRBD1 agrees at 12 bases. The V segment lost 4 bases and the J segment 4 bases; nucleotides outside the gene matches: 10. The V gene's germline CDR1 is MNHEY and CDR2 SMNVEV (reference sequence). The CDR3 length is 17 residues. The CDR3 spells CASSSPPGQGASTEAFF. CDR3 DNA: TGTGCCAGCAGTTCGCCTCCGGGACAGGGGGCAAGCACTGAAGCTTTCTTT.

The chain is built from TRBV7-2 and TRBJ2-6, with 7 nucleotides matching TRBD1. The V gene end was trimmed by 7 bases and the J gene end by 4 bases; junction bases not matched to a gene: 10. CDR3 length: 16 residues. Germline V gene lookup returns CDR1 SGHTA and CDR2 FQGNSA. This chain's CDR3 is CASKRQGLGGANVLTF. Here the CDR3 DNA reads TGTGCCAGCAAGCGACAGGGTCTAGGCGGGGCCAACGTCCTGACTTTC.

This chain uses TRBV11-2 with TRBJ1-3; TRBD1 matches at 7 bases. Per germline, CDR1 SGHAT and CDR2 FQNNGV. V gave up 0 bases and J gave up 0 bases; unmatched junction bases: 11. The CDR3 contains 19 residues. This CDR3 reads CASSLDDGWRDSSGNTIYF. CDR3 nucleotide sequence: TGTGCCAGCAGCTTAGACGACGGTTGGAGGGACAGCTCTGGAAACACCATATATTTT.

V and J are TRBV6-5 and TRBJ2-7; 7 bases are shared with TRBD1. V shed 5 bases and J 2 bases; nucleotides not matched to a gene: 9. The germline CDR1 and CDR2 sequences are MNHEY and SVGAGI. CDR3 length: 15 residues. CDR3 sequence: CASSTLGTAAYEQYF. CDR3 bases: TGTGCCAGCAGTACCCTTGGGACAGCTGCCTACGAGCAGTACTTC.

The chain is built from TRBV19 and TRBJ1-6, with D possibly being TRBD1 (5 bases). This CDR3 is built from 14 residues. The V gene lost 4 bases and the J gene lost 8 bases, with 12 bases spanning the gap. Germline CDR1 is LNHDA and CDR2 is SQIVND (reference sequence). CDR3 sequence reads: CASSNQGVDSPLHF. CDR3 DNA: TGTGCCAGTAGTAATCAGGGCGTCGATTCACCCCTCCACTTT.

The V and J genes are TRBV6-5 and TRBJ2-1, with a weak D call TRBD1 (6 bases). V shed 7 bases and J shed 4 bases, with 14 bases lying between them. The CDR3 contains 14 residues. CDR1 is MNHEY, CDR2 SVGAGI, per germline. The CDR3 region has the DNA TGTGCCAGCACCCGGGACATCCAGTACAATGAGCAGTTCTTC. Its protein product is CASTRDIQYNEQFF.

The chain has TRBV6-5 and TRBJ1-1; TRBD1 is a possible D gene (6 bases). Per germline, CDR1 MNHEY and CDR2 SVGAGI. V dropped 5 bases and J dropped 3 bases, with 16 bases sitting between them. The CDR3 sequence is 15 residues long. Written as DNA, the CDR3 is TGTGCCAGCAGTCCCGGGGGGGGCTTGGACACTGAAGCTTTCTTT. Translated: CASSPGGGLDTEAFF.

The chain joins TRBV3-1 (or the pseudogene TRBV3-2) to TRBJ1-1, with D hard to call. The CDR3 has 14 amino acids. CDR1 is LGHDT, CDR2 YNNKEL, per germline (reference sequence). V lost 0 bases and J lost 1, with 6 bases in between. The CDR3 DNA reads TGTGCCAGCAGCCAAGACCGGGAGAACACTGAAGCTTTCTTT. Translation: CASSQDRENTEAFF.

This chain joins TRBV2 and TRBJ2-3; TRBD2 aligns across 12 bases. This CDR3 is 17 amino acids long. CDR1 is SNHLY, CDR2 FYNNEI, per germline. The V gene end was trimmed by 6 bases and the J gene end by 1 base; junction bases not matched to a gene: 8. The CDR3 nucleotides are TGTGCCAGCAGAAGGTGGACTAGCGGGGCCGGCACAGATACGCAGTATTTT. Translation gives CASRRWTSGAGTDTQYF. Drawing the rest from reference TRBV2 and TRBJ2-3, the complete variable domain is EPEVTQTPSHQVTQMGQEVILRCVPISNHLYFYWYRQILGQKVEFLVSFYNNEISEKSEIFDDQFSVERPDGSNFTLKIRSTKLEDSAMYFCASRRWTSGAGTDTQYFGPGTRLTVL.

The chain uses TRBV6-1 and TRBJ2-7, with a weak D call TRBD1 (6 bases). Germline assignment: CDR1 MNHNS and CDR2 SASEGT. CDR3 size: 13 residues. The V and J ends lost 2 bases and 6 bases respectively, with 11 bases between them. In DNA form, the CDR3 reads TGTGCCAGCAGTGAACCGAGGGGGACCGAGCAGTACTTC. Translation: CASSEPRGTEQYF.

In this sample, this clone turned up once. The rearrangement links TRBV18 to TRBJ1-1; D unresolved. This CDR3 is built from 13 residues. Trimming stripped 3 bases from V and 6 bases from J, with 11 bases between. The V gene's germline CDR1 is KGHSH and CDR2 LQKENI. CDR3 amino acids: CASSPTESSEAFF. CDR3 in DNA: TGTGCCAGCTCACCGACTGAATCGTCTGAAGCTTTCTTT.

The genes are TRBV19 and TRBJ1-5; TRBD1 matches at 8 bases. Germline values: CDR1 LNHDA, CDR2 SQIVND (reference sequence). Losses at the gene ends were 3 bases for V and 5 bases for J; bases not matched to a gene: 9. The CDR3 is made up of 16 amino acids. CDR3 bases: TGTGCCAGTAGTATCTCGGCAGGGGGCTTGGATCAGCCCCAGCATTTT. Amino acids: CASSISAGGLDQPQHF. Variable domain in full (rest from reference TRBV19 and TRBJ1-5): DGGITQSPKYLFRKEGQNVTLSCEQNLNHDAMYWYRQDPGQGLRLIYYSQIVNDFQKGDIAEGYSVSREKKESFPLTVTSAQKNPTAFYLCASSISAGGLDQPQHFGDGTRLSIL.

The genes are TRBV6-5 and TRBJ1-3, with D maybe TRBD1 (5 bases). CDR1 and CDR2 (germline): MNHEY, SVGAGI. Trimming took off 8 bases at V and 2 bases at J, with 16 bases between the two ends. This CDR3 comprises 15 residues. This chain's CDR3 is CASGGELKTGNTIYF. For the CDR3, the DNA is TGTGCCAGCGGAGGGGAACTTAAGACTGGAAACACCATATATTTT.

This chain links TRBV7-3 with TRBJ2-1, with D perhaps matching TRBD2 (6 bases). Per the germline V gene, CDR1 is SGHTA and CDR2 is FQGTGA. CDR3 length: 19 amino acids. Trimming pared 3 bases from V and 7 bases from J, leaving 28 bases between. Written as DNA, the CDR3 is TGTGCCAGCAGCTTTTCCGGCGGAGGGGCCCTAGAATTCCCGAATGAGCAGTTCTTC. Protein: CASSFSGGGALEFPNEQFF. The entire variable domain, with the rest obtained from reference TRBV7-3 and TRBJ2-1, is as follows: GAGVSQTPSNKVTEKGKYVELRCDPISGHTALYWYRQSLGQGPEFLIYFQGTGAADDSGLPNDRFFAVRPEGSVSTLKIQRTERGDSAVYLCASSFSGGGALEFPNEQFFGPGTRLTVL.

The V call is TRBV3-1 (or the pseudogene TRBV3-2), the J call TRBJ2-7; 13 bases align to TRBD2. This CDR3 has 17 residues. Trimming cost V 4 bases and J 1 base; bases outside gene matches: 7. Germline CDR1 LGHDT, CDR2 YNNKEL (reference sequence). In DNA, the CDR3 is TGTGCCAGCAGCCCCCGGACGGGACTAGCGGGATCCTACGAGCAGTACTTC. It encodes CASSPRTGLAGSYEQYF.

The chain has TRBV3-1 (or the pseudogene TRBV3-2) and TRBJ1-1; D is undetermined. The length of the CDR3 is 15 residues. Germline V gene data show CDR1 as LGHDT and CDR2 as YNNKEL (reference sequence). V dropped 4 bases and J dropped 1 base, with 13 bases sitting between them. The CDR3 is CASSPYTRGNTEAFF. The DNA for the CDR3 is TGTGCCAGCAGCCCATACACGCGGGGGAACACTGAAGCTTTCTTT.

The CDR3 DNA reads TGTGCCATCAGGGGGACAGAAGGTTCCTACGAGCAGTACTTC. Translation: CAIRGTEGSYEQYF. This chain connects TRBV10-3 to TRBJ2-7; 7 bases line up with TRBD1. CDR3 length: 14 amino acids. Unmatched junction bases numbered 6, after V lost 6 bases and J lost 1 base. The germline gives CDR1 ENHRY, CDR2 SYGVKD.